Each of the 2 T cell receptor beta chains below was sequenced from the same sample in a study of blood T cell repertoires in COVID-19. Data came from immunoSEQ multiplex PCR; TCRdb stores just in-frame clones and leaves some out. Of around 280,000 clones listed, around 90% are singletons. The sequenced sample was PBMCs or T cells enriched from blood (not recorded which). The receptors come from a woman aged 18 to 35 with acute COVID-19.

The chain carries TRBV2 and TRBJ1-5, with 10 bases identical to TRBD1. The germline CDR1 and CDR2 sequences are SNHLY and FYNNEI. With 10 bases clipped from V and 2 bases from J, the junction kept 14 bases outside the gene matches. The CDR3 consists of 17 residues. Written as DNA, the CDR3 is TGTGCCACCCGGGACAGGGGATTTGGTGATGGCAATCAGCCCCAGCATTTT. Residues: CATRDRGFGDGNQPQHF. Based on the CDR3 plus reference TRBV2 and TRBJ1-5, the full variable domain is EPEVTQTPSHQVTQMGQEVILRCVPISNHLYFYWYRQILGQKVEFLVSFYNNEISEKSEIFDDQFSVERPDGSNFTLKIRSTKLEDSAMYFCATRDRGFGDGNQPQHFGDGTRLSIL.

V and J are TRBV30 and TRBJ1-4, with D possibly TRBD1 on 5 matching bases. Per germline, CDR1 GTSNPN and CDR2 SVGIG (reference sequence). Trimming left V 2 bases short and J 8 bases short, with 15 bases between. The CDR3 is 14 amino acids. The CDR3 nucleotides read TGTGCCTGGAGTCTGGGGGGAGACGGAGAAAAACTGTTTTTT. Its translation is CAWSLGGDGEKLFF.